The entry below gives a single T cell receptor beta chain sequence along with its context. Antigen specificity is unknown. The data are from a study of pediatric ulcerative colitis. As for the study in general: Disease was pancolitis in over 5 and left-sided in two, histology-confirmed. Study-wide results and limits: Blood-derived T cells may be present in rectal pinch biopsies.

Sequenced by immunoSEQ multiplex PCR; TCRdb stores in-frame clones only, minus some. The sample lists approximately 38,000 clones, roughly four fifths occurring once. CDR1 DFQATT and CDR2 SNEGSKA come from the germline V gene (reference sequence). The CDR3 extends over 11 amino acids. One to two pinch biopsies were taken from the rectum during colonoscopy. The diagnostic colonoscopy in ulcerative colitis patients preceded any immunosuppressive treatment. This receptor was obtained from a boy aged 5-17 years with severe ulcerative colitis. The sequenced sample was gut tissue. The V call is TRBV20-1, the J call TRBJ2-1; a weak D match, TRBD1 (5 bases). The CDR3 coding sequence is TGCGGAATGACAGATTACAATGAGCAGTTCTTC. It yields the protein CGMTDYNEQFF.